These 17 T cell receptor beta chains share one sample of origin, sequenced in a study of cytomegalovirus exposure and HLA in healthy donors. PCR employed 60 Vbeta and 13 Jbeta primers. Sequencing was performed with immunoSEQ multiplex PCR; in TCRdb, only in-frame clones are kept and a portion is missing. Of some 130,000 clones in the sample, under 85% were seen once. Sequencing was carried out using PBMCs. These receptors all come from a man aged 18 to 30 in good health and CMV-seronegative.

This clone was counted once. This sequence joins TRBV30 and TRBJ2-7; D remains unclear. CDR1 is GTSNPN, CDR2 SVGIG, per germline (reference sequence). The V gene lost 2 bases and the J gene lost 0 bases, with 2 bases spanning the gap. The CDR3 sequence is 11 residues long. The CDR3 nucleotides read TGTGCCTGGAGTCTCTCCTACGAGCAGTACTTC. Residues: CAWSLSYEQYF.

J is TRBJ2-1 and V is TRBV6-6, with D possibly matching TRBD2 (5 bases). Germline values: CDR1 MNHNY, CDR2 SVGAGI (reference sequence). The CDR3 has 12 amino acids. V was pared by 6 bases and J by 9 bases, with 12 bases between. CDR3 region: CASRGVTVEQFF. DNA for the CDR3: TGTGCCAGCAGGGGAGTAACTGTTGAGCAGTTCTTC.

V and J are TRBV7-9 and TRBJ2-1; perhaps TRBD2 as D (7 bases). Trimming removed 11 bases at V and 7 bases at J, with 15 bases between. Germline values: CDR1 SEHNR, CDR2 FQNEAQ (reference sequence). This CDR3 contains 12 residues. This CDR3 is CAGGGRGNEQFF. The CDR3 DNA follows: TGTGCCGGGGGGGGAAGGGGGAATGAGCAGTTCTTC. Based on the CDR3 plus reference TRBV7-9 and TRBJ2-1, the full variable domain is DTGVSQNPRHKITKRGQNVTFRCDPISEHNRLYWYRQTLGQGPEFLTYFQNEAQLEKSRLLSDRFSAERPKGSFSTLEIQRTEQGDSAMYLCAGGGRGNEQFFGPGTRLTVL.

The V call is TRBV27, the J call TRBJ2-2, with D unclear. The V end was cut by 5 bases, the J end by 4 bases, with 5 bases between. The germline CDR1 and CDR2 sequences are MNHEY and SMNVEV (reference sequence). The CDR3 covers 12 residues. The CDR3 sequence: CASSPGTGELFF. The CDR3 nucleotides are TGTGCCAGCAGTCCGGGCACCGGGGAGCTGTTTTTT.

CDR3 region: CASSVTGERGPQYF. The CDR3 coding sequence is TGTGCCAGCAGCGTCACAGGGGAACGGGGCCCCCAGTACTTC. The V call is TRBV7-8, the J call TRBJ2-5, with 7 bases fitting TRBD1. V shed 5 bases and J 9 bases; nucleotides not matched to a gene: 12. The V gene's germline CDR1 is SGHVS and CDR2 FQNEAQ. This CDR3 has 14 residues.

The rearrangement joins TRBV29-1 to TRBJ1-1, with D maybe TRBD1 (5 bases). CDR3 length equals 12 residues. Between the trimmed V and J ends, which lost 6 bases and 4 bases, there was a span of 12 bases. CDR1 SQVTM and CDR2 ANQGSEA come from the germline V gene. Here the CDR3 reads CSVGGTPTEAFF. The CDR3, as DNA: TGCAGCGTAGGAGGGACCCCCACTGAAGCTTTCTTT.

The rearrangement uses TRBV5-1 and TRBJ2-1; D is possibly TRBD2 (6 bases). Germline V gene data show CDR1 as SGHRS and CDR2 as YFSETQ. CDR3 length: 14 amino acids. V shed 6 bases and J shed 8 bases, with 18 bases lying between them. In DNA form, the CDR3 reads TGCGCCAGCAACCGGGACTTACTCCAGGATGAGCAGTTCTTC. Translation: CASNRDLLQDEQFF.

The chain is built from TRBV4-1 and TRBJ2-5; TRBD1 matches at 9 bases. Germline V gene data show CDR1 as MGHRA and CDR2 as YSYEKL. J gave up 3 bases and V 3 bases, and 14 bases lay outside the gene matches. The CDR3 runs to 18 residues. CDR3 DNA sequence: TGCGCCAGCAGCCAGGTTCTTAGGGACAGGGCCGGAAAAGAGACCCAGTACTTC. This gives the protein CASSQVLRDRAGKETQYF.

This chain uses TRBV9 with TRBJ2-2; D may be TRBD2 (6 bases). CDR3 length equals 14 residues. CDR1 is SGDLS and CDR2 is YYNGEE in the germline V gene. V was clipped by 0 bases and J by 6 bases, with 9 bases between them. The CDR3, as DNA: TGTGCCAGCAGCGTAGGGAGGGGCGCCGGGGAGCTGTTTTTT. The encoded protein is CASSVGRGAGELFF.

This chain uses TRBV29-1 with TRBJ2-2; 9 positions agree with TRBD1. V gave up 5 bases and J gave up 7 bases; unmatched junction bases: 11. The germline V gene has CDR1 SQVTM and CDR2 ANQGSEA. The CDR3 is 15 amino acids. In DNA, the CDR3 is TGCAGCGTTAAAAAGACCGGGACAGGGAGCGGGGAGCTGTTTTTT. Amino acids: CSVKKTGTGSGELFF.

V usage is TRBV11-2 and J usage is TRBJ1-3; D is unresolved. The CDR3 length is 15 residues. CDR1 is SGHAT, CDR2 FQNNGV, per germline. V gave up 2 bases and J gave up 0 bases, with 8 bases separating them. The CDR3: CASSLREYSGNTIYF. The CDR3 region has the DNA TGTGCCAGCAGCTTACGGGAGTACTCTGGAAACACCATATATTTT.

This sequence joins TRBV6-6 and TRBJ1-2, with 7 positions matching TRBD1. CDR1 MNHNY and CDR2 SVGAGI come from the germline V gene (reference sequence). The V and J ends lost 10 bases and 2 bases, in that order; junction bases with no gene match: 13. The CDR3 runs 15 residues. CDR3 bases: TGTGCCACCGAAATGGATCGGGACAGCAACTATGGCTACACCTTC. Protein product: CATEMDRDSNYGYTF.

The V gene is TRBV5-6, the J gene TRBJ1-2; TRBD1 matches at 9 bases. This CDR3 comprises 18 residues. The junction had 9 bases not matched to a gene; V was cut back by 0 bases and J by 0 bases. From germline, CDR1 is SGHDT and CDR2 YYEEEE. The CDR3 sequence: CASSLDRDRARTNYGYTF. CDR3 DNA: TGTGCCAGCAGCTTGGACAGGGACAGGGCTCGAACTAACTATGGCTACACCTTC.

This chain's CDR3 is CASRSLRPGPGRSPNQPQHF. The CDR3 DNA reads TGTGCCAGTAGATCCCTCCGACCGGGACCAGGGAGGTCCCCCAATCAGCCCCAGCATTTT. This chain uses TRBV19 with TRBJ1-5; D is possibly TRBD1 (5 bases). Germline CDR1 LNHDA, CDR2 SQIVND (reference sequence). The ends were cut back, 6 bases at V and 3 bases at J, with 30 bases in the middle. This CDR3 has 20 amino acids.

The chain joins TRBV13 to TRBJ1-1; D gene uncertain. Trimming took off 5 bases at V and 4 bases at J, with 8 bases between the two ends. This CDR3 is 12 amino acids long. Germline CDR1 is PRHDT and CDR2 is FYEKMQ (reference sequence). The CDR3 bases are TGTGCCAGCAGCACCCCTAGCACTGAAGCTTTCTTT. Translation: CASSTPSTEAFF.

The genes are TRBV10-3 and TRBJ1-2, with TRBD1 as a possible D gene (5 bases). CDR3 length equals 12 residues. Germline assignment: CDR1 ENHRY and CDR2 SYGVKD. Trimming pared 11 bases from V and 3 bases from J, leaving 13 bases between. DNA for the CDR3: TGTGCCTCTGATCGGGGGGACTATGGCTACACCTTC. Its translation is CASDRGDYGYTF.

This chain joins TRBV6-1 and TRBJ2-7, with D uncertain. V was shortened by 1 base and J by 9 bases, with 13 bases between the two germline ends. Germline loops: CDR1 MNHNS, CDR2 SASEGT. There are 13 residues in the CDR3. The CDR3 DNA follows: TGTGCCAGCAGTGAAGGGTATCCGGCGGCGCAGTACTTC. Translating it yields CASSEGYPAAQYF.